Shown below are 31 T cell receptor beta chains from a single sample sequenced in a study of blood T cell repertoires in COVID-19. Some clones are missing from TCRdb's copy, which holds only in-frame ones; the method was immunoSEQ multiplex PCR. The table shows more than 200,000 clones, with 80% to 85% occurring only once. The sample taken for sequencing was peripheral blood. All receptors come from a man between 50 and 59 years old with active or convalescent COVID-19.

The V gene is TRBV5-4, the J gene TRBJ2-3; D is perhaps TRBD2 (6 bases). Germline-derived CDR1 and CDR2 are SGHNT and YYREEE (reference sequence). The germline V and J ends were trimmed by 5 bases and 4 bases, with 11 bases remaining between them. The CDR3 runs 13 residues. In nucleotides, the CDR3 is TGTGCCAGCAGTAGGAGCGGGTCAGATACGCAGTATTTT. This translates into CASSRSGSDTQYF. The entire variable domain, with the rest obtained from reference TRBV5-4 and TRBJ2-3, is as follows: ETGVTQSPTHLIKTRGQQVTLRCSSQSGHNTVSWYQQALGQGPQFIFQYYREEENGRGNFPPRFSGLQFPNYSSELNVNALELDDSALYLCASSRSGSDTQYFGPGTRLTVL.

This clone was recorded at least ten times. The rearrangement uses TRBV7-9 and TRBJ2-1, with 9 positions matching TRBD2. This CDR3 is 15 amino acids long. The V gene's germline CDR1 is SEHNR and CDR2 FQNEAQ (reference sequence). The trim removed 4 bases at V and 6 bases at J, leaving 7 bases unmatched. The CDR3 DNA follows: TGTGCCAGCAGCTCGGGACTAGCAGGGGGCAATGAGCAGTTCTTC. It yields the protein CASSSGLAGGNEQFF.

The chain combines TRBV18 with TRBJ2-7; perhaps TRBD1 as D (6 bases). The CDR3 is made up of 12 amino acids. Trimming left V 4 bases short and J 4 bases short, with 8 bases between. Germline CDR1 KGHSH, CDR2 LQKENI. The CDR3: CASSLGQYEQYF. In DNA, the CDR3 is TGTGCCAGCTCACTCGGACAGTACGAGCAGTACTTC.

V gene TRBV2 combines with J gene TRBJ1-1; D is possibly TRBD1 (6 bases). The V gene's germline CDR1 is SNHLY and CDR2 FYNNEI. The CDR3 runs to 13 residues. The V gene lost 4 bases and the J gene lost 6 bases, with 12 bases spanning the gap. The CDR3: CASSGTRQAEAFF. CDR3 DNA: TGTGCCAGCAGTGGGACTCGACAGGCTGAAGCTTTCTTT.

The count of this clone is one. J is TRBJ1-1 and V is TRBV2; D remains unclear. Germline CDR1 SNHLY, CDR2 FYNNEI. The CDR3 runs 11 residues. Deletions cut 6 bases from V and 5 bases from J, with 7 bases between. The DNA for the CDR3 is TGTGCCAGCAGATTAATTACTGAAGCTTTCTTT. Encoded protein: CASRLITEAFF.

The chain carries TRBV4-1 and TRBJ1-2; 7 bases are shared with TRBD1. CDR3 length: 15 amino acids. Germline CDR1 and CDR2: MGHRA and YSYEKL. After removal of 2 bases from V and 4 bases from J, the junction contained 7 bases not matched to a gene. As DNA, the CDR3 is TGCGCCAGCAGCCAATTAAGGGGACAGTCCTATGGCTACACCTTC. As protein: CASSQLRGQSYGYTF.

The V and J genes are TRBV5-6 and TRBJ1-1; possibly TRBD1 for D (5 bases). V was pared by 1 base and J by 1 base, with 14 bases between. CDR1 is SGHDT, CDR2 YYEEEE, per germline. The CDR3 length is 16 residues. The CDR3 bases are TGTGCCAGCAGCTTGTATTTAGGGGTGCGGAACACTGAAGCTTTCTTT. It specifies CASSLYLGVRNTEAFF.

In this sample, this clone turned up once. The CDR3 nucleotides read TGCACCAGCAGCCGAAATAGCGGGGGGGCCGGCACAGATACGCAGTATTTT. This gives the protein CTSSRNSGGAGTDTQYF. V gene TRBV1 combines with J gene TRBJ2-3; TRBD2, the table's D call, was not compared with the DNA. TRBV1 corresponds to a pseudogene. The CDR3 has 17 amino acids.

V usage is TRBV2 and J usage is TRBJ1-4; the match to TRBD1 covers 8 bases. This CDR3 is built from 13 residues. Per the germline V gene, CDR1 is SNHLY and CDR2 is FYNNEI. Trimming at V came to 6 bases and at J to 7 bases, leaving 4 bases not matched to a gene. CDR3 sequence reads: CASRTDRGEKLFF. CDR3 sequence (DNA): TGTGCCAGCAGGACCGACAGGGGTGAAAAACTGTTTTTT.

This clone was counted only a few times. The rearrangement links TRBV9 to TRBJ1-1; 9 bases fit TRBD1. From germline, CDR1 is SGDLS and CDR2 YYNGEE. V lost 3 bases, J lost 4 bases, and 1 base stayed unmatched. This CDR3 region has 13 residues. CDR3 residues: CASSGTGVTEAFF. The CDR3 region has the DNA TGTGCCAGCAGCGGGACAGGGGTCACTGAAGCTTTCTTT.

This chain uses TRBV24-1 with TRBJ1-3; unclear D gene. The germline gives CDR1 KGHDR, CDR2 SFDVKD. This CDR3 contains 16 residues. The V end lost 4 bases, the J end lost 1 base, and 13 bases lay between the germline ends. The CDR3 coding sequence is TGTGCCACCAGTGACCCCAGGACTGATTCTGGAAACACCATATATTTT. It specifies CATSDPRTDSGNTIYF.

The chain couples TRBV2 to TRBJ1-5; 9 positions match TRBD1. With 7 bases clipped from V and 4 bases from J, the junction kept 5 bases outside the gene matches. Germline-derived CDR1 and CDR2 are SNHLY and FYNNEI. The CDR3 is made up of 14 amino acids. The CDR3 DNA reads as TGTGCCAGCAACTTGGACAGGGGAAATCAGCCCCAGCATTTT. Translating it yields CASNLDRGNQPQHF.

This clone was recorded once. The chain uses TRBV5-1 and TRBJ1-1, with D possibly matching TRBD1 (5 bases). The CDR3 extends over 14 amino acids. The germline V and J ends were trimmed by 4 bases and 5 bases, with 15 bases remaining between them. CDR1 is SGHRS and CDR2 is YFSETQ in the germline V gene. The CDR3 DNA reads TGCGCCAGCAGCCAAGGCGGGGGGAGGACTGAAGCTTTCTTT. This encodes CASSQGGGRTEAFF.

The V and J genes are TRBV11-2 and TRBJ1-1; 8 bases line up with TRBD1. CDR1 SGHAT and CDR2 FQNNGV come from the germline V gene. J gave up 11 bases and V 5 bases, and 10 bases lay outside the gene matches. The CDR3 extends over 13 amino acids. CDR3 loop: CASSQTGGGDAFF. The CDR3 DNA reads TGTGCCAGCAGCCAAACAGGGGGTGGCGACGCTTTCTTT.

This clone has a handful of counts. The CDR3 nucleotides read TGCGCCAGCAGCTTAGTTCTGGAGGGCGCGTTTGGCTACACCTTC. Its protein is CASSLVLEGAFGYTF. The chain employs TRBV5-1 and TRBJ1-2; the D is unclear. Between the trimmed V and J ends, which lost 2 bases and 7 bases, there was a span of 18 bases. CDR1 SGHRS and CDR2 YFSETQ come from the germline V gene. This CDR3 has 15 residues. Full variable domain (outside the CDR3, taken from reference TRBV5-1 and TRBJ1-2): KAGVTQTPRYLIKTRGQQVTLSCSPISGHRSVSWYQQTPGQGLQFLFEYFSETQRNKGNFPGRFSGRQFSNSRSEMNVSTLELGDSALYLCASSLVLEGAFGYTFGSGTRLTVV.

This rearrangement joins TRBV6-2 or TRBV6-3 to TRBJ2-1; D is possibly TRBD1 (6 bases). The CDR3 is 14 residues long. CDR1 and CDR2 from the germline V gene are MNHEY and SVGEGT. The V end lost 4 bases, the J end lost 8 bases, and 15 bases lay between the germline ends. The CDR3 nucleotides are TGTGCCAGCAGTTCTAACCAGGGGATGGATGAGCAGTTCTTC. It translates to CASSSNQGMDEQFF.

The J gene is TRBJ1-6, the V gene TRBV5-1; 9 nucleotides align to TRBD1. The CDR3 totals 17 residues. With 0 bases clipped from V and 5 bases from J, the junction kept 6 bases outside the gene matches. The germline V gene encodes CDR1 SGHRS and CDR2 YFSETQ. The DNA for the CDR3 is TGCGCCAGCAGCTTGGATGGGACAGGGAGTAATAATTCACCCCTCCACTTT. The encoded protein is CASSLDGTGSNNSPLHF.

The rearrangement uses TRBV18 and TRBJ2-7; 9 bases line up with TRBD2. CDR3 length equals 15 residues. Germline CDR1 KGHSH, CDR2 LQKENI. The junction had 14 bases not matched to a gene; V was cut back by 8 bases and J by 6 bases. The CDR3 loop reads CASPPPGAGGREQYF. The CDR3 DNA is TGTGCCAGCCCCCCACCGGGGGCGGGGGGGCGCGAGCAGTACTTC.

The rearrangement joins TRBV20-1 to TRBJ1-1, with 8 bases lining up with TRBD1. Germline CDR1 and CDR2: DFQATT and SNEGSKA (reference sequence). V trimming: 3 bases; J trimming: 5 bases; junction bases outside the gene matches: 5. CDR3 length: 13 residues. This CDR3 reads CSASSGQVTEAFF. In DNA, the CDR3 is TGCAGTGCTAGTTCGGGACAGGTGACTGAAGCTTTCTTT.

The genes are TRBV19 and TRBJ1-5, with 10 positions matching TRBD1. The ends lost 6 bases at V and 4 bases at J; junction bases unmatched: 6. The CDR3 is 15 residues long. Germline V lookup: CDR1 LNHDA, CDR2 SQIVND (reference sequence). This chain's CDR3 is CASRSRTGGNQPQHF. CDR3 nucleotides: TGTGCCAGTAGGTCCCGGACAGGGGGAAATCAGCCCCAGCATTTT. The variable domain in full, with the rest retrieved from reference TRBV19 and TRBJ1-5, is DGGITQSPKYLFRKEGQNVTLSCEQNLNHDAMYWYRQDPGQGLRLIYYSQIVNDFQKGDIAEGYSVSREKKESFPLTVTSAQKNPTAFYLCASRSRTGGNQPQHFGDGTRLSIL.

This chain joins TRBV3-1 (or the pseudogene TRBV3-2) and TRBJ1-4, with 8 bases fitting TRBD1. This CDR3 has 16 amino acids. With V trimmed by 0 bases and J by 7 bases, 7 bases remained unmatched. Germline lookup yields CDR1 LGHDT and CDR2 YNNKEL (reference sequence). The CDR3 sequence is CASSQEIGQGGEKLFF. The DNA of the CDR3 is TGTGCCAGCAGCCAAGAGATCGGACAGGGTGGTGAAAAACTGTTTTTT.

The chain uses TRBV9 and TRBJ1-5; D gene unclear. Germline CDR1 reads SGDLS; CDR2 reads YYNGEE. The CDR3 is 15 amino acids. The germline V and J ends were trimmed by 3 bases and 2 bases, with 12 bases remaining between them. CDR3 sequence (DNA): TGTGCCAGCAGCGCGGACGGGGTCGGCAATCAGCCCCAGCATTTT. Amino acids: CASSADGVGNQPQHF.

The chain links TRBV5-1 to TRBJ2-2; perhaps TRBD2 as D (7 bases). The germline gives CDR1 SGHRS, CDR2 YFSETQ. V shed 4 bases and J shed 3 bases, with 16 bases lying between them. The CDR3 runs 16 residues. The DNA of the CDR3 is TGCGCCAGCAGCCCGTGGGGGGGGCTGGACACCGGGGAGCTGTTTTTT. Its protein product is CASSPWGGLDTGELFF.

This chain links TRBV6-5 with TRBJ1-3, with 8 bases aligning to TRBD1. The CDR3 runs 16 residues. The V segment lost 2 bases and the J segment 4 bases; nucleotides outside the gene matches: 7. The germline V gene has CDR1 MNHEY and CDR2 SVGAGI. In nucleotides, the CDR3 is TGTGCCAGCAGTTACGACTCCCAGGGGGCGGGAAACACCATATATTTT. Its translation: CASSYDSQGAGNTIYF.

The V and J genes are TRBV9 and TRBJ2-5; 11 bases align to TRBD1. Germline loops: CDR1 SGDLS, CDR2 YYNGEE. This CDR3 comprises 16 residues. The ends lost 4 bases at V and 4 bases at J; junction bases unmatched: 9. The CDR3 nucleotides are TGTGCCAGCAGCCCTGGACAGGGGGCGCCTCGAGAGACCCAGTACTTC. This codes for CASSPGQGAPRETQYF.

The chain combines TRBV18 with TRBJ1-4; 9 nucleotides agree with TRBD1. The CDR3 runs to 15 residues. Trimming removed 4 bases from V and 8 bases from J; junction bases left unmatched: 8. The V gene's germline CDR1 is KGHSH and CDR2 LQKENI. This CDR3 reads CASSLRGQGEEKLFF. The CDR3 DNA follows: TGTGCCAGCTCACTGAGGGGACAGGGTGAAGAAAAACTGTTTTTT.

The chain carries TRBV11-3 and TRBJ1-5, with a possible D match to TRBD1 (6 bases). V gave up 1 base and J gave up 5 bases, with 12 bases separating them. The CDR3 contains 15 residues. Looked up from germline, CDR1 is SGHNT and CDR2 is YENEEA. The CDR3 nucleotides read TGTGCCAGCAGCTTAGTGGACAGAAACCATCAGCCCCAGCATTTT. Translating it yields CASSLVDRNHQPQHF.

CDR3 sequence reads: CSVEEGGEETQYF. CDR3 bases: TGCAGCGTTGAAGAAGGGGGAGAAGAGACCCAGTACTTC. The V call is TRBV29-1, the J call TRBJ2-5, with D possibly TRBD1 on 6 matching bases. The CDR3 extends over 13 amino acids. V gave up 0 bases and J gave up 3 bases, with 8 bases separating them. The germline V gene has CDR1 SQVTM and CDR2 ANQGSEA.

The rearrangement links TRBV19 to TRBJ1-4; maybe TRBD1 (6 bases). This CDR3 spans 15 amino acids. V dropped 3 bases and J dropped 6 bases, with 14 bases sitting between them. Germline CDR1 reads LNHDA; CDR2 reads SQIVND (reference sequence). The DNA for the CDR3 is TGTGCCAGTAGTATGACGAGGGGGGGAGATGAAAAACTGTTTTTT. Its protein is CASSMTRGGDEKLFF.

This chain joins TRBV6-5 and TRBJ2-3, with D possibly matching TRBD1 (6 bases). This CDR3 has 15 amino acids. V lost 7 bases, J lost 1 base, and 15 bases lay in between. CDR1 and CDR2 (germline): MNHEY, SVGAGI. The CDR3 sequence: CASKRGFGGTDTQYF. In DNA form, the CDR3 reads TGTGCCAGCAAGAGGGGGTTCGGTGGCACAGATACGCAGTATTTT.

The chain couples TRBV30 to TRBJ2-2; TRBD1 agrees at 7 bases. V gave up 0 bases and J gave up 7 bases; unmatched junction bases: 14. The CDR3 spans 17 residues. Germline lookup yields CDR1 GTSNPN and CDR2 SVGIG (reference sequence). The DNA for the CDR3 is TGTGCCTGGAGTGTGTCTCCCCACAGGGGAAGTTACGGGGAGCTGTTTTTT. Its protein product is CAWSVSPHRGSYGELFF.